The clone carrying this TCR beta chain was seen a handful of times. Its antigen is not identified. Constant-region reverse primers amplified full-length variable regions, followed by semi-nested Nested Universal Primer A PCR. Using its own MiXCR run on the 5' RACE reads, TCRdb lists one record per CDR3 protein. The table lists 5,800 or so distinct CDR3 sequences, 31% of them singletons. Points from the study as a whole: The TCR gene usage of tumor memory CD4+ T cells clustered together with blood and lymph node memory CD4+ cells and with lymph node naive CD4+ cells.

The memory fraction was CD4+CD45RO+CD25- cells. V shed 6 bases and J shed 4 bases, with 16 bases lying between them. The CDR3 consists of 14 residues. CDR1 and CDR2 from the germline V gene are SGHRS and YFSETQ. This clonotype was sampled from a female donor with breast cancer. The sequencing input was memory CD4+ T cells sorted from a lymph node. The subset here: memory CD4+ T cells, CD4+CD45RO+CD25-. The chain carries TRBV5-1 and TRBJ1-2; D gene unclear. CDR3 residues: CASTTGGRSYGYTF. CDR3 in DNA: TGCGCCAGCACCACGGGAGGACGGAGCTATGGCTACACCTTC.